The sequence of this TCR beta chain was determined in a study of T cell repertoires in cytomegalovirus infection (dated by TCRdb to about 2019). At the level of the whole study: Alongside well-studied HLA-B-restricted epitopes, the peptide stimulations were aimed at recently identified HLA-C-restricted CMV epitopes, whose presentation resists viral immunomodulation. The HLA type of each donor mattered for the analysis, because public TCR beta signatures pointed to carriage of CMV infection along with the matching HLA type.

The treatment or condition label of this sample denotes: in vitro stimulation with specific CMV peptide epitopes to enrich CMV-specific T cells. Summary of the overall study and its limitations: The ex vivo response was dominated by HLA-C-restricted CMV-specific TCR beta clonotypes, and the single most frequent clonotype in two of eight donors was supplied by these HLA-C-restricted clonotypes. In both this cohort and an independent cohort of 350 or so donors, the cumulative frequency of public TCR beta family members distinguished carriers of CMV infection plus the relevant HLA type.

The sequencer listed for this sample is Illumina HiSeq 1500. The raw public data were reprocessed by TCRdb itself: fastp quality trimming at Q25, MiXCR clonotype calling, in-frame beta chains only. Each CDR3 protein gets just one entry, which takes the most common genes and DNA from the rows behind it. The sample table shows approximately 730,000 distinct CDR3 sequences, and roughly a third are seen once. 15% to 20% of the sample lies in the top ten. This clonotype appeared many times. The antigen it binds to is not known. Per-base quality was not reported, and no clone a single base away is much larger than it. CDR1 is given as SGHAT and CDR2 as FQDESV, both from the germline V gene (reference sequence). Trimming takes 1 base from V and 7 bases from J, and the germline ends sit 11 bases apart. There are 15 amino acids in the CDR3, from cysteine to phenylalanine inclusive. Of all the DNA, just the CDR3 is kept, 45 bases in frame from base 1.

The receptor's source is a human donor in good health (CMV status not recorded). Some clones in this sample may be carry-over from other donors' samples. This sequence uses TRBV11-1 and TRBJ1-6; no D gene can be assigned with confidence. The sequencing used cultured PBMCs, collected from culture after CMV antigen stimulation. The CDR3 protein is CASSLGTMRNSPLHF. DNA sequence: TGTGCCAGCAGCTTAGGGACTATGAGAAATTCACCCCTCCACTTT.